Listed below are T cell receptor beta chains from one sample, sequenced in a study of graft-versus-host responses after intestinal transplantation. Sequencing used immunoSEQ multiplex PCR; TCRdb keeps in-frame clones, though not all of them. The table records tens of thousands of clones, roughly 91% of them present only once. The antigens these receptors bind are not known. Material: unstimulated CD4+ T cells sorted from spleen or lymph node cells, obtained before intestinal transplant. These receptors were obtained from a human donor who received an intestinal transplant. CDR3s include the opening cysteine and the closing phenylalanine or tryptophan. The D gene is left open where the match is weak. Clone sizes are given selectively: once, few, many, or a class where the clone is expanded.

v_call: TRBV5-4
j_call: TRBJ1-1
d_call: NA
clone_size: NA
cdr3_aa: CASSFSPGETEAFF
cdr3_nt: TGTGCCAGCAGCTTCTCCCCGGGGGAGACTGAAGCTTTCTTT

v_call: TRBV6-5
j_call: TRBJ2-7
d_call: NA
clone_size: NA
cdr3_aa: CASSPTKGPYEQYF
cdr3_nt: TGTGCCAGCAGCCCAACGAAGGGGCCCTACGAGCAGTACTTC

v_call: TRBV9
j_call: TRBJ2-5
d_call: NA
clone_size: NA
cdr3_aa: CASSVAASRTVETQYF
cdr3_nt: TGTGCCAGCAGCGTAGCGGCTAGCCGAACCGTTGAGACCCAGTACTTC

v_call: TRBV11-3
j_call: TRBJ2-3
d_call: NA
clone_size: NA
cdr3_aa: CASSFIRTLYADTQYF
cdr3_nt: TGTGCCAGCAGCTTTATCCGGACATTGTATGCAGATACGCAGTATTTT

v_call: TRBV4-3
j_call: TRBJ2-6
d_call: NA
clone_size: NA
cdr3_aa: CASSPEYRAAGANVLTF
cdr3_nt: TGCGCCAGCAGCCCTGAATACAGGGCAGCTGGGGCCAACGTCCTGACTTTC

v_call: TRBV5-1
j_call: TRBJ1-2
d_call: NA
clone_size: NA
cdr3_aa: CASSDQGSNYGYTF
cdr3_nt: TGCGCCAGCAGCGATCAGGGGTCCAACTATGGCTACACCTTC

v_call: TRBV7-8
j_call: TRBJ1-3
d_call: TRBD1
clone_size: NA
cdr3_aa: CASSFRRPGQGSGNTIYF
cdr3_nt: TGTGCCAGCAGCTTCAGACGACCGGGACAGGGCTCTGGAAACACCATATATTTT

v_call: TRBV30
j_call: TRBJ1-5
d_call: NA
clone_size: NA
cdr3_aa: CAWSVLGVREPQHF
cdr3_nt: TGTGCCTGGAGTGTACTCGGGGTGCGGGAACCCCAGCATTTT

v_call: TRBV7-2
j_call: TRBJ1-4
d_call: TRBD1
clone_size: few
cdr3_aa: CASSSTGGGTEKLFF
cdr3_nt: TGTGCCAGCAGCTCTACAGGGGGGGGTACTGAAAAACTGTTTTTT

v_call: TRBV6-5
j_call: TRBJ2-1
d_call: NA
clone_size: NA
cdr3_aa: CASRSSRGGREQFF
cdr3_nt: TGTGCCAGCCGCTCAAGTAGGGGGGGCCGTGAGCAGTTCTTC

v_call: TRBV11-2
j_call: TRBJ2-7
d_call: NA
clone_size: NA
cdr3_aa: CASSNQQGNEQYF
cdr3_nt: TGTGCCAGCAGCAACCAACAGGGAAACGAGCAGTACTTC

v_call: TRBV6-5
j_call: TRBJ1-1
d_call: NA
clone_size: NA
cdr3_aa: CASSYSVFLVRTEAFF
cdr3_nt: TGTGCCAGCAGTTACTCGGTTTTCCTTGTGAGGACTGAAGCTTTCTTT

v_call: TRBV5-5
j_call: TRBJ1-2
d_call: NA
clone_size: NA
cdr3_aa: CASSLALGYGYTF
cdr3_nt: TGTGCCAGCAGCTTGGCCCTCGGGTATGGCTACACCTTC

v_call: TRBV6-1
j_call: TRBJ2-1
d_call: NA
clone_size: NA
cdr3_aa: CASRERDRLYDEQFF
cdr3_nt: TGTGCCAGCAGGGAGCGGGACAGGTTATACGATGAGCAGTTCTTC

v_call: TRBV10-3
j_call: TRBJ2-1
d_call: NA
clone_size: NA
cdr3_aa: CAISGPPLGGAYEQFF
cdr3_nt: TGTGCCATCAGTGGTCCCCCATTGGGGGGGGCCTATGAGCAGTTCTTC

v_call: TRBV7-2
j_call: TRBJ2-7
d_call: NA
clone_size: NA
cdr3_aa: CASSKIGVGSSYEQYF
cdr3_nt: TGTGCCAGCAGCAAAATAGGGGTCGGAAGCTCCTACGAGCAGTACTTC

v_call: TRBV5-1
j_call: TRBJ1-2
d_call: NA
clone_size: NA
cdr3_aa: CASSLSDSNNYGYTF
cdr3_nt: TGCGCCAGCAGCTTGTCGGACAGCAATAACTATGGCTACACCTTC

v_call: TRBV6-5
j_call: TRBJ1-1
d_call: TRBD1
clone_size: NA
cdr3_aa: CASSYLPGGTTEAFF
cdr3_nt: TGTGCCAGCAGTTATTTGCCAGGGGGTACAACTGAAGCTTTCTTT

v_call: TRBV2
j_call: TRBJ1-2
d_call: NA
clone_size: NA
cdr3_aa: CASSEGFSRALFGYTF
cdr3_nt: TGTGCCAGCAGTGAAGGATTTAGCAGGGCTTTGTTTGGCTACACCTTC

v_call: TRBV6-4
j_call: TRBJ2-3
d_call: TRBD2
clone_size: NA
cdr3_aa: CASSATTSGGTDTQYF
cdr3_nt: TGTGCCAGCAGTGCTACAACTAGCGGGGGCACAGATACGCAGTATTTT

v_call: TRBV6-5
j_call: TRBJ2-7
d_call: NA
clone_size: few
cdr3_aa: CASSRGGSPNYEQYF
cdr3_nt: TGTGCCAGCAGTAGGGGGGGTTCCCCGAACTACGAGCAGTACTTC

v_call: TRBV7-2
j_call: TRBJ1-2
d_call: TRBD1
clone_size: once
cdr3_aa: CASSSPLDRGTRYTF
cdr3_nt: TGTGCCAGCAGCTCACCGCTAGACAGGGGGACCCGCTACACCTTC

v_call: TRBV6-6
j_call: TRBJ1-1
d_call: TRBD1
clone_size: NA
cdr3_aa: CASSATGATEAFF
cdr3_nt: TGTGCCAGCAGTGCGACAGGGGCGACTGAAGCTTTCTTT

v_call: TRBV2
j_call: TRBJ2-3
d_call: NA
clone_size: NA
cdr3_aa: CASLAPRGRRGTDTQYF
cdr3_nt: TGTGCCAGTCTAGCTCCCCGGGGTCGACGGGGCACAGATACGCAGTATTTT

v_call: TRBV7-2
j_call: TRBJ2-5
d_call: NA
clone_size: NA
cdr3_aa: CASSLGRQATQETQYF
cdr3_nt: TGTGCCAGCAGCTTAGGGAGGCAGGCCACCCAAGAGACCCAGTACTTC

v_call: TRBV6-1
j_call: TRBJ2-1
d_call: NA
clone_size: NA
cdr3_aa: CASSFENRDNEQFF
cdr3_nt: TGTGCCAGCAGCTTCGAAAACAGGGACAATGAGCAGTTCTTC

v_call: TRBV6-5
j_call: TRBJ1-2
d_call: NA
clone_size: NA
cdr3_aa: CASSYQGGANYGYTF
cdr3_nt: TGTGCCAGCAGTTATCAGGGCGGAGCTAACTATGGCTACACCTTC

v_call: TRBV4-3
j_call: TRBJ1-4
d_call: NA
clone_size: NA
cdr3_aa: CASSQEGGAGRGKLFF
cdr3_nt: TGCGCCAGCAGCCAAGAAGGCGGGGCAGGTAGGGGAAAACTGTTTTTT

v_call: TRBV4-3
j_call: TRBJ1-2
d_call: NA
clone_size: NA
cdr3_aa: CASSQELGDRFYGYTF
cdr3_nt: TGCGCCAGCAGCCAAGAATTAGGAGACAGGTTCTATGGCTACACCTTC

v_call: TRBV4-1
j_call: TRBJ1-5
d_call: TRBD1
clone_size: NA
cdr3_aa: CASSQDQGQGPNQPQHF
cdr3_nt: TGCGCCAGCAGCCAAGATCAGGGACAGGGCCCCAATCAGCCCCAGCATTTT

v_call: TRBV15
j_call: TRBJ1-3
d_call: NA
clone_size: NA
cdr3_aa: CATSRVGLSGNTIYF
cdr3_nt: TGTGCCACCAGCAGAGTCGGACTCTCTGGAAACACCATATATTTT

v_call: TRBV7-9
j_call: TRBJ2-3
d_call: NA
clone_size: NA
cdr3_aa: CASSLGRSGVSGTDTQYF
cdr3_nt: TGTGCCAGCAGCTTAGGACGGTCCGGGGTTAGTGGCACAGATACGCAGTATTTT

v_call: TRBV7-6
j_call: TRBJ1-3
d_call: TRBD1
clone_size: NA
cdr3_aa: CASSLAPTGGSGNTIYF
cdr3_nt: TGTGCCAGCAGCTTAGCACCCACAGGGGGTAGTGGAAACACCATATATTTT

v_call: TRBV11-2
j_call: TRBJ2-7
d_call: TRBD1
clone_size: NA
cdr3_aa: CASSLATGGHYEQYF
cdr3_nt: TGTGCCAGCAGCTTAGCCACAGGGGGCCACTACGAGCAGTACTTC

v_call: TRBV11-2
j_call: TRBJ1-1
d_call: NA
clone_size: NA
cdr3_aa: CASSLGPRLQNTEAFF
cdr3_nt: TGTGCCAGCAGCTTAGGGCCAAGACTTCAGAACACTGAAGCTTTCTTT

v_call: TRBV5-4
j_call: TRBJ2-4
d_call: NA
clone_size: NA
cdr3_aa: CASSLEFSPSGHSKNIQYF
cdr3_nt: TGTGCCAGCAGCTTGGAATTCTCCCCTTCTGGACATTCCAAAAACATTCAGTACTTC

v_call: TRBV19
j_call: TRBJ1-6
d_call: NA
clone_size: NA
cdr3_aa: CASSIEGEDSPLHF
cdr3_nt: TGTGCCAGTAGTATAGAAGGGGAAGATTCACCCCTCCACTTT

v_call: TRBV7-2
j_call: TRBJ2-7
d_call: NA
clone_size: NA
cdr3_aa: CASSLRQGRDEQYF
cdr3_nt: TGTGCCAGCAGCTTACGGCAGGGGAGGGACGAGCAGTACTTC

v_call: TRBV7-2
j_call: TRBJ1-2
d_call: TRBD1
clone_size: NA
cdr3_aa: CASSSGQGAGYGYTF
cdr3_nt: TGTGCCAGCAGCTCAGGACAGGGGGCAGGTTATGGCTACACCTTC

v_call: TRBV6-5
j_call: TRBJ2-2
d_call: TRBD1
clone_size: NA
cdr3_aa: CASSYLGQGGTGELFF
cdr3_nt: TGTGCCAGCAGTTACCTAGGACAGGGGGGGACCGGGGAGCTGTTTTTT

v_call: TRBV7-2
j_call: TRBJ1-1
d_call: TRBD1
clone_size: NA
cdr3_aa: CASSPRQGGDTEAFF
cdr3_nt: TGTGCCAGCAGCCCGCGACAGGGTGGGGACACTGAAGCTTTCTTT

v_call: TRBV10-3
j_call: TRBJ1-1
d_call: NA
clone_size: NA
cdr3_aa: CAISEAGGSVTEAFF
cdr3_nt: TGTGCCATCAGTGAAGCGGGGGGCTCGGTCACTGAAGCTTTCTTT

v_call: TRBV6-1
j_call: TRBJ1-5
d_call: NA
clone_size: NA
cdr3_aa: CASREASTKGPQHF
cdr3_nt: TGTGCCAGCAGGGAGGCCAGTACCAAGGGACCCCAGCATTTT

v_call: TRBV4-3
j_call: TRBJ1-2
d_call: TRBD1
clone_size: NA
cdr3_aa: CASSSSGGGYGYTF
cdr3_nt: TGCGCCAGCAGCTCCTCAGGGGGCGGGTATGGCTACACCTTC